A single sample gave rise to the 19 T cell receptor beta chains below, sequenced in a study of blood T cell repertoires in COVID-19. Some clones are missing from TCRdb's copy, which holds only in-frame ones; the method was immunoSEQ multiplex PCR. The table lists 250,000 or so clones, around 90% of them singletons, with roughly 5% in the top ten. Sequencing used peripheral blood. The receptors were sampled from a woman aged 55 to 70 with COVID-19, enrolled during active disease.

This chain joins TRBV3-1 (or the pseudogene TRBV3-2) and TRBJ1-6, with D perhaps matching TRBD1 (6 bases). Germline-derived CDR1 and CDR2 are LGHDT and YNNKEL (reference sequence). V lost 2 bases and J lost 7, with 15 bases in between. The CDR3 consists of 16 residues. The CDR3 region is CASSQNRVSGNSPLHF. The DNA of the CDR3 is TGTGCCAGCAGCCAAAACAGGGTATCTGGGAATTCACCCCTCCACTTT.

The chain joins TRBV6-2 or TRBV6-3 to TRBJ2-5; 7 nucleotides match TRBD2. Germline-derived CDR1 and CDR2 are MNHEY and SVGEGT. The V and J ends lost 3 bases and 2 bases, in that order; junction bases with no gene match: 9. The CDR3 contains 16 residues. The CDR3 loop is CASSYSGGSAQETQYF. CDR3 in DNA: TGTGCCAGCAGTTATTCGGGCGGGAGTGCGCAAGAGACCCAGTACTTC.

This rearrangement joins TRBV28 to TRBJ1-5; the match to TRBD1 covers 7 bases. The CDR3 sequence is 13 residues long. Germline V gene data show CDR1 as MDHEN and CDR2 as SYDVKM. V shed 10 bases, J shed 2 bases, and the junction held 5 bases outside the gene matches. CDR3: CAINTGGNQPQHF. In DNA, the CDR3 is TGTGCCATCAACACAGGGGGCAATCAGCCCCAGCATTTT.

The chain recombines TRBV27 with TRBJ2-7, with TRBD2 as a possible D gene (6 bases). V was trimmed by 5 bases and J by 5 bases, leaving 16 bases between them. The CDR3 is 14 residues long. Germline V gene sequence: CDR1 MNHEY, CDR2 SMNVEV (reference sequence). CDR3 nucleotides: TGTGCCAGCAGTAGAGTGGGGGGTACGGACGAGCAGTACTTC. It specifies CASSRVGGTDEQYF.

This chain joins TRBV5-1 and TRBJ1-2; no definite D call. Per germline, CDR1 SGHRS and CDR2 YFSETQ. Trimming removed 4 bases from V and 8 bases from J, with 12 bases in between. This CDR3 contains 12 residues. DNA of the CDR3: TGCGCCAGCAGCCCAGTGGGGAGAGGCTACACCTTC. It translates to CASSPVGRGYTF.

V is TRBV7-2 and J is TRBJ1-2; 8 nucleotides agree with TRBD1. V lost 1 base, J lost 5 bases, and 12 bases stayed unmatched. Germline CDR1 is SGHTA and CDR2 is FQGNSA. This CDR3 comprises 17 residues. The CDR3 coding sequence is TGTGCCAGCAGCTTAGAAACCCGGGCAGGGGGCGGGTATGGCTACACCTTC. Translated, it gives CASSLETRAGGGYGYTF.

The CDR3 protein is CASSLSQGLSQPQHF. The CDR3 DNA reads as TGTGCCAGCAGTTTATCGCAGGGCTTAAGTCAGCCCCAGCATTTT. The V gene is TRBV27, the J gene TRBJ1-5, with D perhaps TRBD1 (5 bases). The V gene's germline CDR1 is MNHEY and CDR2 SMNVEV (reference sequence). Trimming removed 0 bases at V and 6 bases at J, with 12 bases between. The CDR3 contains 15 residues.

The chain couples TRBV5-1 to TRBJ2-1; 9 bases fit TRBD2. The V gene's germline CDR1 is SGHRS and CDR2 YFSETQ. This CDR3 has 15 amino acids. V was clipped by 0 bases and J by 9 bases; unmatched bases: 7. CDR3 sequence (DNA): TGCGCCAGCAGCTTGGCGGCGGGAGGGCCAGGTGAGCAGTTCTTC. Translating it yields CASSLAAGGPGEQFF.

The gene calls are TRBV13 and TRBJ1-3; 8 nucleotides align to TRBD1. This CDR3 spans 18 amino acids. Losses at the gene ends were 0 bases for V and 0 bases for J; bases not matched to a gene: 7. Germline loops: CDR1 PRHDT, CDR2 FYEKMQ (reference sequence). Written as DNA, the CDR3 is TGTGCCAGCAGCTTAGGCCTAATAGGACAGGGCTCTGGAAACACCATATATTTT. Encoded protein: CASSLGLIGQGSGNTIYF.

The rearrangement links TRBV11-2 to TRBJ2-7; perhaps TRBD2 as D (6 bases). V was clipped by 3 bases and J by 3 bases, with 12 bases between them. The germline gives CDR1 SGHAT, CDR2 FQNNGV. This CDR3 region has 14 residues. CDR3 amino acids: CASSLSGSVYEQYF. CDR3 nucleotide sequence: TGTGCCAGCAGCTTGTCCGGGAGTGTCTACGAGCAGTACTTC.

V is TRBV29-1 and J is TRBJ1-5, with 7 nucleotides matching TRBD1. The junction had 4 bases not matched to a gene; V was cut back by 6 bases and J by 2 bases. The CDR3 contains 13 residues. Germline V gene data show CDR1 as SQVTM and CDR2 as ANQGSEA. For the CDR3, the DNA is TGCAGCGTCCAGGGGGGTGGCAATCAGCCCCAGCATTTT. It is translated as CSVQGGGNQPQHF.

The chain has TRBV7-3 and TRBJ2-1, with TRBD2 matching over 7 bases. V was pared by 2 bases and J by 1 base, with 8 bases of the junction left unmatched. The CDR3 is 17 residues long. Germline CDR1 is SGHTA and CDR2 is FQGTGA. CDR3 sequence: CASSLSSLAESYNEQFF. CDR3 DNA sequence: TGTGCCAGCAGCTTATCGTCTCTAGCGGAATCCTACAATGAGCAGTTCTTC.

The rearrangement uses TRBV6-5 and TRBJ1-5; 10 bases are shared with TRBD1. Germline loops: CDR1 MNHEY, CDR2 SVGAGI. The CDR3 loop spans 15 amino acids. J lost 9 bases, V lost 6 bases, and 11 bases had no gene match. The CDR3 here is CASRRLDRGQSPQHF. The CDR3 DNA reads TGTGCCAGCAGGCGCCTCGACAGGGGGCAATCGCCCCAGCATTTT.

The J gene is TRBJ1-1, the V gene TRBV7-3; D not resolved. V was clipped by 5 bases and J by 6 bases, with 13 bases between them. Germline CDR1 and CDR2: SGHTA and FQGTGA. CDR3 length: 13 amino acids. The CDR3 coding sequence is TGTGCCAGCAGCCTAGCCCCCCCCGCTGAAGCTTTCTTT. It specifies CASSLAPPAEAFF.

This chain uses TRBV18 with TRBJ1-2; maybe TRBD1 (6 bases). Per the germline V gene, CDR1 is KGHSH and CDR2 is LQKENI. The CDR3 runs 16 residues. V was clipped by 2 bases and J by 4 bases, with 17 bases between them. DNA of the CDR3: TGTGCCAGCTCACCATGGGGCCAGGGGAATTCCTATGGCTACACCTTC. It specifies CASSPWGQGNSYGYTF.

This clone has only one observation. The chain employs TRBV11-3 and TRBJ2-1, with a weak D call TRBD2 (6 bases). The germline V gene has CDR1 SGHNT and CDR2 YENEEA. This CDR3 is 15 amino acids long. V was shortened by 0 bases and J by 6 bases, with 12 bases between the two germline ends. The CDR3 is CASSLDPGAGNEQFF. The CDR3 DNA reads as TGTGCCAGCAGCTTAGATCCGGGAGCGGGCAATGAGCAGTTCTTC.

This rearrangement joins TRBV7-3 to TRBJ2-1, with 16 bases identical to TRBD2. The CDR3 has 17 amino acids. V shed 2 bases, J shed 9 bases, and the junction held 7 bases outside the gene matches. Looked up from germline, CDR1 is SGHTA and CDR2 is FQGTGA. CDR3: CASSLSSGTSGRGEQFF. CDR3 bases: TGTGCCAGCAGCTTATCTTCCGGGACTAGCGGGAGGGGTGAGCAGTTCTTC.

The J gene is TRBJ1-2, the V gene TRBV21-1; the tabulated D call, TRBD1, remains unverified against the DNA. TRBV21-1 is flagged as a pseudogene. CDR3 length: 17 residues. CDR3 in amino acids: CASALTRQGVRVTGYTF. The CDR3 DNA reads TGTGCCAGCGCCCTCACTAGACAGGGGGTACGGGTTACGGGCTACACCTTC.

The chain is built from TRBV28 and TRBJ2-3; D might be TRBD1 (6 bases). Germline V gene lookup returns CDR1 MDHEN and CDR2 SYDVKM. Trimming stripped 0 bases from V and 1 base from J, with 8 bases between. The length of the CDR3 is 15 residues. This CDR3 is CASSLWAGGTDTQYF. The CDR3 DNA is TGTGCCAGCAGTTTATGGGCAGGGGGCACAGATACGCAGTATTTT.